Listed below are T cell receptor beta chains from one sample, sequenced in a study of identical twins. TCRdb analysed the 5' RACE reads with MiXCR anew, one entry per CDR3 protein. The table includes fewer than 550,000 distinct CDR3 sequences, 13% to 15% detected once. These data were also reused for a study on yellow fever vaccine responses in identical twins.

Sequencing was carried out using CD4+ T cells sorted from blood. These receptors came from a woman younger than 30 in good health. Both conserved end residues are part of each CDR3. The order of the fields is CDR3 protein, CDR3 DNA, V gene, J gene, clone size, D gene. The D gene is left open where the match is weak. Clone size is stated in some rows and not others, as once, few, many or a class when expanded.

cdr3_aa: CASSSTGGLYGYTF
cdr3_nt: TGTGCCAGCAGTTCAACAGGGGGCCTCTATGGCTACACCTTC
v_call: TRBV6-5
j_call: TRBJ1-2
clone_size: once
d_call: TRBD1

cdr3_aa: CASRGGLTGTEAFF
cdr3_nt: TGTGCCAGCAGGGGAGGGTTGACGGGCACTGAAGCTTTCTTT
v_call: TRBV2
j_call: TRBJ1-1
clone_size: few
d_call: NA

cdr3_aa: CASSFRAYTDTQYF
cdr3_nt: TGTGCCAGCAGCTTTCGGGCCTACACAGATACGCAGTATTTT
v_call: TRBV7-2
j_call: TRBJ2-3
clone_size: many
d_call: NA

cdr3_aa: CAIRIGLAGGFDEQFF
cdr3_nt: TGTGCCATCAGAATCGGACTAGCGGGGGGTTTCGATGAGCAGTTCTTC
v_call: TRBV10-3
j_call: TRBJ2-1
clone_size: few
d_call: TRBD2

cdr3_aa: CASSFTSYEQYF
cdr3_nt: TGTGCCAGCAGCTTTACCTCCTACGAGCAGTACTTC
v_call: TRBV11-3
j_call: TRBJ2-7
clone_size: NA
d_call: NA

cdr3_aa: CASSLTPIRTSGPYNEQFF
cdr3_nt: TGTGCCAGCAGCTTAACACCCATCCGGACTAGCGGGCCCTACAATGAGCAGTTCTTC
v_call: TRBV7-3
j_call: TRBJ2-1
clone_size: many
d_call: TRBD2

cdr3_aa: CSARSRDRANIQYF
cdr3_nt: TGCAGTGCTAGATCCCGGGACAGGGCTAACATTCAGTACTTC
v_call: TRBV20-1
j_call: TRBJ2-4
clone_size: few
d_call: TRBD1

cdr3_aa: CASSLRVPGSGELFF
cdr3_nt: TGTGCCAGCAGTTTACGGGTCCCGGGGTCCGGGGAGCTGTTTTTT
v_call: TRBV28
j_call: TRBJ2-2
clone_size: few
d_call: NA

cdr3_aa: CASSSQGAVTDTQYF
cdr3_nt: TGTGCCAGCAGCTCACAGGGGGCGGTGACAGATACGCAGTATTTT
v_call: TRBV7-9
j_call: TRBJ2-3
clone_size: NA
d_call: TRBD1

cdr3_aa: CASSLVAANTIYF
cdr3_nt: TGTGCCAGCAGCTTAGTAGCGGCGAACACCATATATTTT
v_call: TRBV7-9
j_call: TRBJ1-3
clone_size: few
d_call: NA

cdr3_aa: CASVRDTMNTGELFF
cdr3_nt: TGTGCCAGCGTCCGGGACACGATGAACACCGGGGAGCTGTTTTTT
v_call: TRBV2
j_call: TRBJ2-2
clone_size: NA
d_call: NA